A selection of T cell receptor beta chains follows, all from one sample in a study of T cell clones after liver transplantation. The data were produced by immunoSEQ multiplex PCR, yet TCRdb's version contains in-frame clones alone and is incomplete. Seen here are some 61,000 clones, under 85% observed once, and the top ten hold around 8.9%. The sequenced sample was CD4+ T cells from blood, obtained at the 22-month timepoint. Receptors originate from a human patient who received a liver transplant. The graft donor may account for some of the T cells. Each CDR3 is given with its conserved first and last residue.

v_call	j_call	cdr3_length	cdr3_aa
TRBV25-1	TRBJ1-4	15	CASSMAGGLNEKLFF
TRBV6-1	TRBJ1-6	13	CASTGSYNSPLHF
TRBV27	TRBJ1-6	14	CASRLRDRDSPLHF
TRBV5-4	TRBJ1-1	16	CASSSGQGLGDTEAFF
TRBV6-6	TRBJ2-6	14	CASSYGSGANVLTF
TRBV28	TRBJ2-5	15	CASRSGQGGQETQYF
TRBV6-1	TRBJ1-5	15	CASREPGYSNQPQHF
TRBV28	TRBJ2-7	14	CASSLHRVSDEQYF
TRBV2	TRBJ1-2	15	CASSEVVGVRYGYTF
TRBV6-6	TRBJ2-1	15	CASRPQGLPYNEQFF
TRBV28	TRBJ1-2	16	CASSLKTGGAGYGYTF
TRBV30	TRBJ1-1	15	CACRTGQGSYTEAFF
TRBV7-2	TRBJ1-6	16	CASSLYQIRGESPLHF
TRBV28	TRBJ1-3	13	CASQGPPGNTIYF
TRBV10-1	TRBJ1-2	13	CASSQDRDYGYTF
TRBV28	TRBJ2-3	14	CASQGHSSTDTQYF
TRBV9	TRBJ2-7	14	CASSVGRTSYEQYF
TRBV25-1	TRBJ2-2	15	CASSSGREVFGELFF
TRBV11-2	TRBJ2-5	13	CASSFDRQETQYF
TRBV4-1	TRBJ2-7	18	CASSFSTSLAGGHYEQYF
TRBV7-2	TRBJ2-3	15	CASSLYTPSTDTQYF
TRBV30	TRBJ2-3	12	CAWSYRGDTQYF
TRBV2	TRBJ1-6	15	CASSAGGFYNSPLHF
TRBV5-1	TRBJ2-5	15	CASSFPGTLQETQYF
TRBV2	TRBJ2-2	16	CASNSKRGGATGELFF
TRBV21-1	TRBJ2-7	18	CASSKFHVRGRGSYEQYF
TRBV11-2	TRBJ2-5	15	CASSLRTSGGETQYF
TRBV6-1	TRBJ1-5	17	CASSEAVGGASNQPQHF
TRBV28	TRBJ2-3	14	CASSNRGPMGTQYF
TRBV30	TRBJ1-1	13	CAWSLERDTEAFF
TRBV27	TRBJ1-1	13	CASSFQGGTEAFF
TRBV9	TRBJ2-6	23	CASSVSPFPGLAGGPSGANVLTF
TRBV21-1	TRBJ1-6	15	CASSKLGTGDSPLHF
TRBV2	TRBJ2-3	15	CASSEPKGERDTQYF
TRBV7-9	TRBJ1-1	14	CASSLPYQNTEAFF
TRBV25-1	TRBJ2-3	15	CASRRAGGRADTQYF
TRBV27	TRBJ1-1	14	CASRMGGENTEAFF
TRBV1	TRBJ1-5	19	CTSSQDPPPGLVSNQPQHF
TRBV2	TRBJ1-6	16	CASSDLTGQGNSPLHF
TRBV7-2	TRBJ2-5	12	CASSLVGETQYF